Described below is a single TCR beta chain sequence and its context. Its antigen remains unidentified. The CDR3 has 17 amino acids. Trimming pared 0 bases from V and 5 bases from J, leaving 20 bases between. Germline V CDR1 and CDR2: MGHRA, YSYEKL. Adults of Caucasian background living in Nashville, Tennessee made up all donors. A CD45RA+ naive subset and a CD45RA-negative memory subset were split from CD4+ cells. This sample was included in a study of shared clonotypes between healthy human individuals. Whole-study findings and limits: The generation probabilities recorded for non-shared clonotypes fell below those of clonotypes shared by all four donors.

Each PCR replicate from the sorted subsets contained 150 to 250 ng DNA, which is tens of thousands of T cell genomes. The table came from immunoSEQ multiplex PCR; TCRdb's copy has only in-frame clones and leaves some out. The sample holds approximately 940,000 clones, more than 75% seen once. This clonotype was sampled from a man aged 18-30 years in good health. The specimen was memory CD4+ T cells sorted from blood. The subset denotes: CD45RA-negative fraction. The chain employs TRBV4-1 and TRBJ2-7; D possibly corresponds to TRBD1 (6 bases). The CDR3 sequence: CASSQERAAGATDEQYF. In DNA, the CDR3 is TGCGCCAGCAGCCAAGAAAGGGCCGCAGGGGCGACCGACGAGCAGTACTTC.